These T cell receptor beta chains were read from a single sample in a study of blood T cell repertoires in COVID-19. Only in-frame clones appear in the TCRdb table, and some are missing; sequencing was by immunoSEQ multiplex PCR. The data hold 200,000 or so clones, with roughly 80% observed a single time. The sample taken for sequencing was PBMCs or T cells enriched from blood (not recorded which). The receptors derive from a woman aged 40 to 49 with acute COVID-19. Each CDR3 is given with its conserved first and last residue. The D gene is left open where the match is weak. Some rows have no size entry. The others give once, few or many, or a class for an expanded clone.

D | size | J | V | DNA | CDR3
NA | NA | TRBJ1-5 | TRBV7-8 | TGTGCCAGCAGCCGAGGCGCAGGGAAAAGGCGGCAGCCCCAGCATTTT | CASSRGAGKRRQPQHF
NA | NA | TRBJ1-5 | TRBV4-1 | TGCGCCAGCAGCCCTGGGAGGGCCGCGGGCAATCAGCCCCAGCATTTT | CASSPGRAAGNQPQHF
TRBD2 | NA | TRBJ2-7 | TRBV5-5 | TGTGCCAGCAGCACAAATCCCGGGACTAGCGGTTACGAGCAGTACTTC | CASSTNPGTSGYEQYF
NA | NA | TRBJ1-6 | TRBV7-8 | TGTGCCAGCAGCTTCCAGAACTCCTATAATTCACCCCTCCACTTT | CASSFQNSYNSPLHF
TRBD1 | NA | TRBJ1-1 | TRBV12-3/TRBV12-4 | TGTGCCAGCAGGGGACAGTCAAGCCTTGAAGCTTTCTTT | CASRGQSSLEAFF
NA | NA | TRBJ1-2 | TRBV2 | TGTGCCAAGGACAGACACCCTAACTATGGCTACACCTTC | CAKDRHPNYGYTF
TRBD2 | NA | TRBJ2-3 | TRBV19 | TGTGCCAGTAGCCGTGGGACTAGCGCAGATACGCAGTATTTT | CASSRGTSADTQYF
TRBD2 | NA | TRBJ2-3 | TRBV5-4 | TGTGCCAGCAGCTTGGCCGGGGGGGCCAGAACAGATACGCAGTATTTT | CASSLAGGARTDTQYF
NA | NA | TRBJ2-1 | TRBV6-4 | TGTGCCAGCAGTGAAGACAGGAGCTCCTACAATGAGCAGTTCTTC | CASSEDRSSYNEQFF
NA | NA | TRBJ2-7 | TRBV3-1/TRBV3-2 | TGTGCCAGCAGCCAATACCCGGGACACAGCTCCTACGAGCAGTACTTC | CASSQYPGHSSYEQYF
TRBD1 | NA | TRBJ1-2 | TRBV18 | TGTGCCAGCTCACCACGGCCAGGGACAGGGGTCTATGGCTACACCTTC | CASSPRPGTGVYGYTF
NA | NA | TRBJ1-4 | TRBV30 | TGTGCCTGTGTTTCCGACAGGACTGAAAAACTGTTTTTT | CACVSDRTEKLFF
TRBD2 | NA | TRBJ2-2 | TRBV9 | TGTGCCAGCAGCCTCCGACTCGCGGGAGTTGAGACCGGGGAGCTGTTTTTT | CASSLRLAGVETGELFF
NA | few | TRBJ1-1 | TRBV30 | TGTGCCTTGACAGCCCAGAACACTGAAGCTTTCTTT | CALTAQNTEAFF
TRBD1 | few | TRBJ2-1 | TRBV9 | TGTGCCAGCAGCGCGGGGGGACAGGGGGATGAGCAGTTCTTC | CASSAGGQGDEQFF
NA | NA | TRBJ1-5 | TRBV19 | TGTGCCAGTAGTACAAGCAACTTTCGGCCCCAGCATTTT | CASSTSNFRPQHF
TRBD1 | NA | TRBJ2-7 | TRBV5-1 | TGCGCCAGCAGCTTGTTCGTGACAGGGAACAACGAGCAGTACTTC | CASSLFVTGNNEQYF
TRBD1 | NA | TRBJ1-2 | TRBV28 | TGTGCCAGCAGGCCGGACAGGGTACATGGCTACACCTTC | CASRPDRVHGYTF
TRBD2 | NA | TRBJ2-2 | TRBV6-2/TRBV6-3 | TGTGCCAGCAGTCCAGCTAGCGGCCCCGGGGAGCTGTTTTTT | CASSPASGPGELFF
NA | NA | TRBJ1-3 | TRBV6-1 | TGTGCCAGCAGTGAAAAGCGTTCCGAGGCCAGCTCTGGAAACACCATATATTTT | CASSEKRSEASSGNTIYF
NA | NA | TRBJ1-1 | TRBV6-6 | TGTGCCAGCAGTTACTCGCCCCATACTTCGAACACTGAAGCTTTCTTT | CASSYSPHTSNTEAFF
NA | NA | TRBJ1-1 | TRBV11-2 | TGTGCCAGCAGCTTTGCGCAGGGTCCTGAAGCTTTCTTT | CASSFAQGPEAFF
NA | NA | TRBJ1-2 | TRBV30 | TGTGCCTGGAGTGTACCCGGGGGACGCTACACCTTC | CAWSVPGGRYTF
NA | NA | TRBJ2-7 | TRBV27 | TGTGCCAGCAGCCGCGGCTACGAGCAGTACTTC | CASSRGYEQYF
NA | few | TRBJ1-2 | TRBV7-2 | TGTGCCAGCAGCTTAGTGCCATCGGGTCGTGGCTACACCTTC | CASSLVPSGRGYTF
TRBD1 | NA | TRBJ1-4 | TRBV9 | TGTGCCAGCAGCCCGGGACAGGGGGATGAAAAACTGTTTTTT | CASSPGQGDEKLFF
TRBD1 | NA | TRBJ1-4 | TRBV4-3 | TGCGCCAGCAGCCAAGAAGGACAGGTTAATGAAAAACTGTTTTTT | CASSQEGQVNEKLFF
NA | NA | TRBJ1-2 | TRBV24-1 | TGTGCCACCTCGACAGCCCAGCAGGGCTATGGCTACACCTTC | CATSTAQQGYGYTF
NA | NA | TRBJ1-3 | TRBV30 | TGTGCCTGGAGCATACAGGGAAACACCATATATTTT | CAWSIQGNTIYF
NA | NA | TRBJ2-3 | TRBV3-1/TRBV3-2 | TGTGCCAGCAGCCTTAGTGGCAGGGATTCACAGTATTTT | CASSLSGRDSQYF
NA | once | TRBJ1-6 | TRBV30 | TGTGCCTGGAGTGTCGGGTGGTCCGGTTCACCCCTCCACTTT | CAWSVGWSGSPLHF
NA | NA | TRBJ2-3 | TRBV7-2 | TGTGCCAGCAGCCTTATGACAGATACGCAGTATTTT | CASSLMTDTQYF
TRBD1 | NA | TRBJ1-2 | TRBV3-1/TRBV3-2 | TGTGCCAGCAGTTCTAATCGGGGCCTCGGGACAGGGGGTGCCCGAGGCTACACCTTC | CASSSNRGLGTGGARGYTF
NA | NA | TRBJ2-1 | TRBV29-1 | TGCAGCGTTCTACAGGGCGGTAATGAGCAGTTCTTC | CSVLQGGNEQFF
TRBD2 | NA | TRBJ2-5 | TRBV5-4 | TGTGCCAGCAGCCCTATAGCGGGAGGAAAGTCCACCCAGTACTTC | CASSPIAGGKSTQYF
NA | NA | TRBJ1-4 | TRBV10-2 | TGCGCCAGCACTAATCAGGGGAGTAATGAAAAACTGTTTTTT | CASTNQGSNEKLFF
NA | NA | TRBJ2-7 | TRBV29-1 | TGCAGCGTTGAAGCGGGAAGTGGGGAGCAGTACTTC | CSVEAGSGEQYF
NA | NA | TRBJ2-1 | TRBV18 | TGTGCCAGCTCACCGTCTCGGGGTGAGCAGTTCTTC | CASSPSRGEQFF
TRBD1 | NA | TRBJ2-1 | TRBV5-6 | TGTGCCAGCAGCTTGGGGGACAGATACAATGAGCAGTTCTTC | CASSLGDRYNEQFF
NA | NA | TRBJ1-1 | TRBV19 | TGTGCCAGTAGTATAGATGGGGCTAAGTTGGTAATACTTTGCACTGAAGCTTTCTTT | CASSIDGAKLVILCTEAFF
NA | NA | TRBJ1-2 | TRBV3-1/TRBV3-2 | TGTGCCAGCAGCCCTTTCCCTGGGGGGGGCTACACCTTC | CASSPFPGGGYTF
NA | NA | TRBJ1-5 | TRBV28 | TGTGCCAGCAGTAGGACACATAAAAATCAGCCCCAGCATTTT | CASSRTHKNQPQHF
NA | NA | TRBJ1-1 | TRBV21-1 | TGTGCCACTAAGGGGCCCCCCGGTCGGTCTGAAGCTTTCTTT | CATKGPPGRSEAFF
NA | few | TRBJ1-1 | TRBV6-5 | TGTGCCAGCAACGAACGGGGGGTCAACACTGAAGCTTTCTTT | CASNERGVNTEAFF
TRBD1 | NA | TRBJ1-1 | TRBV6-5 | TGTGCCAGCAGGACAGGGGTTGGTAACACTGAAGCTTTCTTT | CASRTGVGNTEAFF
TRBD1 | NA | TRBJ2-5 | TRBV7-9 | TGTGCCACAGCCCCAGGGGGCGTAGAGACCCAGTACTTC | CATAPGGVETQYF
TRBD2 | NA | TRBJ2-1 | TRBV11-2 | TGTGCCAGCAGCCCACCGACTAGCGCGTCTGAGCAGTTCTTC | CASSPPTSASEQFF